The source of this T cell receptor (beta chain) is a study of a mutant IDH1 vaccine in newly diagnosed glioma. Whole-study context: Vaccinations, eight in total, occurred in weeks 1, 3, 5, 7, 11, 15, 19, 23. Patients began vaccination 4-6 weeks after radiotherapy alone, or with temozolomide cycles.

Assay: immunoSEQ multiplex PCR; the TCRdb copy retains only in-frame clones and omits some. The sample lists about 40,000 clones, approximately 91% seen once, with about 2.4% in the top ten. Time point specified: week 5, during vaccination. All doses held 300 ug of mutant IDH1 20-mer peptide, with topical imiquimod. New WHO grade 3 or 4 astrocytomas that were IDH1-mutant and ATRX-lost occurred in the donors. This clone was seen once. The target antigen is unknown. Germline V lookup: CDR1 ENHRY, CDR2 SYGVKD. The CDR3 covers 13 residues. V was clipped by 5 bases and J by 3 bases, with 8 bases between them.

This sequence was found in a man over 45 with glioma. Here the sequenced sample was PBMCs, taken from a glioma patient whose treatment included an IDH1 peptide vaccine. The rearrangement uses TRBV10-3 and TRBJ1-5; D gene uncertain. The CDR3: CAISPTSNQPQHF. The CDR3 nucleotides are TGTGCCATCAGTCCGACTTCCAATCAGCCCCAGCATTTT.